The rows below give T cell receptor beta chains drawn from one sample of a study of blood T cell repertoires in COVID-19. This table comes from immunoSEQ multiplex PCR, and its TCRdb copy is limited to in-frame clones, with some not included. The sample carries some 400,000 clones, 85% to 90% recorded once. Sequenced material: PBMCs or T cells enriched from blood (not recorded which). These receptors all stem from a woman between 25 and 40 years old who had recovered from COVID-19. CDR3s include the opening cysteine and the closing phenylalanine or tryptophan. A D gene is named only where the DNA matches it firmly. For some rows the clone size is stated as once, few or many, or as a class when expanded; others skip it.

j_call | clone_size | d_call | v_call | cdr3_nt | cdr3_aa
TRBJ2-5 | NA | NA | TRBV5-1 | TGCGCCAGCAGCTTGAGACCCGTAGGGGTAGCGGTGTACCAAGAGACCCAGTACTTC | CASSLRPVGVAVYQETQYF
TRBJ1-2 | once | TRBD1 | TRBV7-2 | TGTGCCAGCAGTCACGAGACAGGGGGTAGCTACACCTTC | CASSHETGGSYTF
TRBJ1-1 | NA | NA | TRBV28 | TGTGCCAGCAGTTTCCTGGGGGGGGAAGCTTTCTTT | CASSFLGGEAFF
TRBJ2-1 | NA | NA | TRBV7-9 | TGTGCCAGCAGCTCCCAGGACAGTCGCTCCTACAATGAGCAGTTCTTC | CASSSQDSRSYNEQFF
TRBJ2-3 | NA | NA | TRBV28 | TGTGCCAGCAGTTTAGGGCGCCGCCGGAGCACAGATACGCAGTATTTT | CASSLGRRRSTDTQYF
TRBJ1-1 | NA | NA | TRBV29-1 | TGCAGCGCGACAGAGAACACTGAAGCTTTCTTT | CSATENTEAFF
TRBJ1-1 | NA | NA | TRBV30 | TGTGCCGGTGACAGGAACCTTAACACTGAAGCTTTCTTT | CAGDRNLNTEAFF
TRBJ1-2 | NA | NA | TRBV14 | TGTGCCAGCAGCCACCTTGGAGCAGGGATTAACTCTGGCTACACCTTC | CASSHLGAGINSGYTF
TRBJ1-2 | NA | NA | TRBV27 | TGTGCCAGCAGTCCCTATACAGGGTTCTATGGCTACACCTTC | CASSPYTGFYGYTF
TRBJ1-1 | NA | TRBD1 | TRBV30 | TGTGCCTGGAGCCCTATTGGGGACAGGCCGAACACTGAAGCTTTCTTT | CAWSPIGDRPNTEAFF
TRBJ1-2 | few | TRBD1 | TRBV30 | TGTGCCTGGAGTGTACCGGCCAGGGGGTTCCATGGCTACACCTTC | CAWSVPARGFHGYTF
TRBJ2-1 | NA | NA | TRBV7-3 | TGTGCCAGCAGCTCCCGGGGTGGATCAAGCTCCTACAATGAGCAGTTCTTC | CASSSRGGSSSYNEQFF
TRBJ2-5 | NA | NA | TRBV3-1/TRBV3-2 | TGTGCCAGCAGCCAAGATGGGAGACAAGAGACCCAGTACTTC | CASSQDGRQETQYF
TRBJ2-1 | NA | NA | TRBV30 | TGTGCCTGGGATCCAGGAAGATCCTACAATGAGCAGTTCTTC | CAWDPGRSYNEQFF
TRBJ1-2 | NA | NA | TRBV3-1/TRBV3-2 | TGTGCCAGCAGCCAAAGGGGGGGCTATGGCTACACCTTC | CASSQRGGYGYTF
TRBJ1-2 | NA | TRBD1 | TRBV7-9 | TGTGCCAGCAGCTTGGACAGGTGGGATGATGGCTACACCTTC | CASSLDRWDDGYTF
TRBJ1-2 | NA | NA | TRBV15 | TGTGCCACCAGCCCTACCCGCCTACTATCGTGGGATGGCTACACCTTC | CATSPTRLLSWDGYTF
TRBJ1-2 | once | TRBD1 | TRBV5-5 | TGTGCCAGCAGCTATCGACAGGGAGCTAACTATGGCTACACCTTC | CASSYRQGANYGYTF
TRBJ2-7 | NA | TRBD2 | TRBV7-6 | TGTGCCAGCAGCTTACGACTAGCGGGGGGCGACGAGAAACCCAACTACGAGCAGTACTTC | CASSLRLAGGDEKPNYEQYF
TRBJ1-1 | NA | TRBD1 | TRBV14 | TGTGCCAGCAGCCATCCGACAGGGGGCTTTGGGGCTTTCTTT | CASSHPTGGFGAFF
TRBJ2-4 | NA | TRBD2 | TRBV7-3 | TGTGCCAGCAGCCCGACTAGCGGGGGGACAGCCAAAAACATTCAGTACTTC | CASSPTSGGTAKNIQYF
TRBJ2-6 | NA | NA | TRBV19 | TGTGCCAGTGTTCTATCAGGGATGACTGGGGCCAACGTCCTGACTTTC | CASVLSGMTGANVLTF
TRBJ1-2 | once | NA | TRBV27 | TGTGCCAGCAGTTTCAGGGATGGCGGCTACACCTTC | CASSFRDGGYTF
TRBJ2-7 | once | NA | TRBV4-3 | TGCGCCAGCAGCCAAATACAGGGCTCCTACGAGCAGTACTTC | CASSQIQGSYEQYF
TRBJ2-2 | NA | TRBD2 | TRBV11-2 | TGTGCCAGCAGCTCCCGGACTAGCGGGAGTACCGGGGAGCTGTTTTTT | CASSSRTSGSTGELFF
TRBJ2-2 | NA | NA | TRBV30 | TGTGCCTGGAGTGTAGAGGGTCGGGGGCTGTTTTTT | CAWSVEGRGLFF
TRBJ2-3 | NA | TRBD1 | TRBV10-2 | TGCGCCAGCAGTGAGTCGATGGGACAGGGGACAGATACGCAGTATTTT | CASSESMGQGTDTQYF
TRBJ1-4 | once | NA | TRBV6-5 | TGTGCCAGCAGCCAGAGGGAGGGGAGGGGCGAAAAACTGTTTTTT | CASSQREGRGEKLFF
TRBJ2-3 | NA | TRBD2 | TRBV5-1 | TGCGCCAGCAGCTTGGCCATGAGTAGCGGGGGGTCCACAGATACGCAGTATTTT | CASSLAMSSGGSTDTQYF
TRBJ2-5 | once | NA | TRBV27 | TGTGCCAGCAGTTCCGACAGGACGGGGGAGACCCAGTACTTC | CASSSDRTGETQYF
TRBJ1-2 | NA | NA | TRBV19 | TGTGCCAGTAGTCGTGACATCTACTATGGCTACACCTTC | CASSRDIYYGYTF
TRBJ2-7 | NA | TRBD1 | TRBV25-1 | TGTGCCAGCAGTGCCCTTCCGGGACAGGGGGCCGGAACCTACGAGCAGTACTTC | CASSALPGQGAGTYEQYF
TRBJ2-3 | NA | TRBD2 | TRBV14 | TGTGCCAGCAGCCAAGTGGCCGGGGGGACAGATACGCAGTATTTT | CASSQVAGGTDTQYF
TRBJ2-3 | NA | TRBD1 | TRBV28 | TGTGCCAGCACCGAGACCGGGACAGGGGGCACAGATACGCAGTATTTT | CASTETGTGGTDTQYF
TRBJ1-1 | NA | TRBD1 | TRBV11-1 | TGTGCCAGCAGCAAGGACAGGGTGAACACTGAAGCTTTCTTT | CASSKDRVNTEAFF
TRBJ2-4 | NA | NA | TRBV11-2 | TGTGCCAGCAGCCTCCTTTTGGCCAAAAACATTCAGTACTTC | CASSLLLAKNIQYF
TRBJ1-5 | once | NA | TRBV21-1 | TGTGCCAGCATAGTTAGGACAGGGGGTTTGTTGAATCAGCCCCAGCATTTT | CASIVRTGGLLNQPQHF
TRBJ1-5 | once | NA | TRBV19 | TGTGCCAGTAGTATAGGGGACACCGGTCGGCCCCAGCATTTT | CASSIGDTGRPQHF
TRBJ2-3 | NA | TRBD1 | TRBV3-1/TRBV3-2 | TGTGCCAGCAGCCATAGGACAGGGCCAGATACGCAGTATTTT | CASSHRTGPDTQYF
TRBJ2-5 | NA | NA | TRBV6-2/TRBV6-3 | TGTGCCAGCAGTTACCGGGGGGAGACCCAGTACTTC | CASSYRGETQYF
TRBJ2-3 | NA | NA | TRBV9 | TGTGCCAGCAGCGTAATGCCAAGGACTGCTAGCACAGATACGCAGTATTTT | CASSVMPRTASTDTQYF
TRBJ2-7 | NA | TRBD1 | TRBV9 | TGTGCCAGCAGCGTAGAGGGACAGGGAAGCGAGCAGTACTTC | CASSVEGQGSEQYF
TRBJ1-5 | few | NA | TRBV30 | TGTGCCTGGAGTGTACAGGGTCAGCCCCAGCATTTT | CAWSVQGQPQHF
TRBJ1-1 | NA | NA | TRBV10-2 | TGCGCCAGCAGTGAGTCGCGGACTGAAGCTTTCTTT | CASSESRTEAFF
TRBJ2-5 | NA | NA | TRBV21-1 | TGTGCCAGCAGCAAAGTTGCTAGCGGGGAAGAGACCCAGTACTTC | CASSKVASGEETQYF
TRBJ1-2 | NA | TRBD1 | TRBV29-1 | TGCAGCGTTCAGGGACAGGGGACTAATAACTATGGCTACACCTTC | CSVQGQGTNNYGYTF
TRBJ2-1 | few | TRBD2 | TRBV9 | TGTGCCAGCAGCAAAAGCGGGAGGTCGGACAATGAGCAGTTCTTC | CASSKSGRSDNEQFF
TRBJ2-5 | NA | NA | TRBV5-1 | TGCGCCAGCAGCTTGGAGGGGATAGAGACCCAGTACTTC | CASSLEGIETQYF
TRBJ1-1 | NA | NA | TRBV6-5 | TGTGCCAGCAGCGGACGGGGAAACACTGAAGCTTTCTTT | CASSGRGNTEAFF
TRBJ1-4 | NA | NA | TRBV28 | TGTGCCAGCAGTTACAGGGAAAAACTGTTTTTT | CASSYREKLFF
TRBJ2-1 | NA | NA | TRBV6-5 | TGTGCCAGCAGTCGCTACAATGAGCAGTTCTTC | CASSRYNEQFF
TRBJ1-6 | NA | NA | TRBV6-2/TRBV6-3 | TGTGCCAGCAGTTACCGCGGGGGATGGGATTCACCCCTCCACTTT | CASSYRGGWDSPLHF
TRBJ1-2 | NA | NA | TRBV12-3/TRBV12-4 | TGTGCCACCGGGACATACGGTAACTATGGCTACACCTTC | CATGTYGNYGYTF
TRBJ1-1 | NA | NA | TRBV4-1 | TGCGCCAGCAGCCAACACACGGCAGGGTACACTGAAGCTTTCTTT | CASSQHTAGYTEAFF
TRBJ1-1 | NA | TRBD1 | TRBV29-1 | TGCAGCCTGATCCAGGGGGCTGGCACTGAAGCTTTCTTT | CSLIQGAGTEAFF
TRBJ1-4 | NA | NA | TRBV25-1 | TGTGCCAGTCAGGACCGGGGGGCAGGGGAAAAACTGTTTTTT | CASQDRGAGEKLFF
TRBJ2-7 | NA | TRBD1 | TRBV7-9 | TGTGCCAGCAGCTTAGGACAGGGAACATCCTACGAGCAGTACTTC | CASSLGQGTSYEQYF
TRBJ1-1 | NA | NA | TRBV20-1 | TGCAGTGCTAGAGGACAGTGGGAAGCTTTCTTT | CSARGQWEAFF
TRBJ1-3 | NA | NA | TRBV5-8 | TGTGCCAGCAGCTTGGCCTTATCCAGGGGAAACACCATATATTTT | CASSLALSRGNTIYF